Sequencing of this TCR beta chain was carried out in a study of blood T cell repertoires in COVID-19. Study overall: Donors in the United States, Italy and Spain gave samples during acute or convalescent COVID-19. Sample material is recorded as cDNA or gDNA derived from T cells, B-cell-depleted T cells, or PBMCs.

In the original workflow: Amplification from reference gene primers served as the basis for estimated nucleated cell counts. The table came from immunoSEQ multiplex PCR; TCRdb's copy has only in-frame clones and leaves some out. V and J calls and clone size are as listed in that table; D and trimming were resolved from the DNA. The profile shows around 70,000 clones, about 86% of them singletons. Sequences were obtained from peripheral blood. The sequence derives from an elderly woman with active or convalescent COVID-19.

The chain's CDR3 is CASSVRDSPYEQYF. The CDR3, as DNA: TGTGCCAGCAGCGTCCGGGACTCCCCCTACGAGCAGTACTTC. This sequence joins TRBV14 and TRBJ2-7; possibly TRBD2 for D (6 bases). Germline V gene sequence: CDR1 SGHDN, CDR2 FVKESK. This CDR3 comprises 14 residues. Trimming removed 5 bases from V and 2 bases from J, with 13 bases in between.